One sample yielded the 8 T cell receptor beta chains listed below, sequenced in a study of cytomegalovirus exposure and HLA in healthy donors. Some clones are missing from TCRdb's copy, which holds only in-frame ones; the method was immunoSEQ multiplex PCR. Here the sample spans roughly 100,000 clones, about 86% being singletons. The source material was PBMCs. These receptors were taken from a woman younger than 35 in good health and CMV-seropositive.

J is TRBJ2-7 and V is TRBV9; TRBD2 aligns across 7 bases. The junction had 12 bases not matched to a gene; V was cut back by 0 bases and J by 0 bases. The CDR3 has 18 amino acids. CDR1 and CDR2 from the germline V gene are SGDLS and YYNGEE. The CDR3 loop is CASSVGLGTRGNSYEQYF. For the CDR3, the DNA is TGTGCCAGCAGCGTAGGGTTGGGGACGCGGGGGAACTCCTACGAGCAGTACTTC.

This clone turned up a few times. The chain recombines TRBV14 with TRBJ2-7; no firm D call. Trimming pared 0 bases from V and 0 bases from J, leaving 12 bases between. CDR3 size: 16 residues. From germline, CDR1 is SGHDN and CDR2 FVKESK. The CDR3 region is CASSQDPAKSSYEQYF. The CDR3 DNA follows: TGTGCCAGCAGCCAAGACCCCGCGAAGAGCTCCTACGAGCAGTACTTC.

The gene calls are TRBV7-8 and TRBJ1-1, with D hard to call. V was trimmed by 7 bases and J by 1 base, leaving 7 bases between them. The CDR3 covers 12 residues. Germline CDR1 and CDR2: SGHVS and FQNEAQ. The CDR3 DNA follows: TGTGCCAGCACCTTCGGGAACACTGAAGCTTTCTTT. It codes for CASTFGNTEAFF.

The chain links TRBV7-9 to TRBJ1-5; TRBD1 matches at 8 bases. Germline trimming cut 5 bases from V and 6 bases from J; bases unmatched to any gene: 18. The CDR3 sequence is 18 residues long. The V gene's germline CDR1 is SEHNR and CDR2 FQNEAQ (reference sequence). CDR3 in amino acids: CASSASTGQGERGQPQHF. The CDR3, as DNA: TGTGCCAGCAGCGCCTCGACTGGACAGGGAGAACGAGGTCAGCCCCAGCATTTT. Based on the CDR3 plus reference TRBV7-9 and TRBJ1-5, the full variable domain is DTGVSQNPRHKITKRGQNVTFRCDPISEHNRLYWYRQTLGQGPEFLTYFQNEAQLEKSRLLSDRFSAERPKGSFSTLEIQRTEQGDSAMYLCASSASTGQGERGQPQHFGDGTRLSIL.

The V call is TRBV29-1, the J call TRBJ2-7, with 10 bases aligning to TRBD1. Trimming cost V 3 bases and J 5 bases; bases outside gene matches: 10. Germline CDR1 SQVTM, CDR2 ANQGSEA. The CDR3 runs 15 residues. In nucleotides, the CDR3 is TGCAGCGTTGAGAGGGGGGACAGGGGTTACCACGAGCAGTACTTC. This translates into CSVERGDRGYHEQYF.

The chain couples TRBV19 to TRBJ2-7, with TRBD2 matching over 11 bases. V shed 7 bases and J 2 bases; nucleotides not matched to a gene: 16. Germline-derived CDR1 and CDR2 are LNHDA and SQIVND (reference sequence). CDR3 length: 18 residues. This chain's CDR3 is CASTHSHSTSGTPYEQYF. Here the CDR3 DNA reads TGTGCCAGTACCCACTCCCACTCGACTAGCGGGACCCCCTACGAGCAGTACTTC.

This rearrangement joins TRBV6-1 to TRBJ2-7; 7 bases are shared with TRBD1. This CDR3 comprises 13 residues. The V and J ends lost 4 bases and 3 bases, in that order; junction bases with no gene match: 3. Germline V gives CDR1 MNHNS, CDR2 SASEGT. DNA for the CDR3: TGTGCCAGCAGTGTCACAGGGGTCTACGAGCAGTACTTC. This codes for CASSVTGVYEQYF.

This sequence joins TRBV5-1 and TRBJ2-2; the D gene is possibly TRBD1 (5 bases). The germline V gene has CDR1 SGHRS and CDR2 YFSETQ. Trimming cost V 5 bases and J 0 bases, with 11 bases left between them. This CDR3 has 15 residues. The chain's CDR3 is CASRPDSPNTGELFF. The CDR3, as DNA: TGCGCCAGCAGGCCTGACAGTCCGAACACCGGGGAGCTGTTTTTT.